This T cell receptor (beta chain) comes out of a study of identical twins (dated by TCRdb to the mid-2010s). Regarding the research as a whole: The study deep-sequenced TCR alpha and beta repertoires from monozygotic twins, unrelated adults of various ages and cord blood to test whether fetal clonotypes persist. To rule out contamination, the twin experiments were replicated at different times with different library preparation protocols. Summary of the overall study and its limitations: Fewer insertions were carried by abundant cord blood beta clonotypes; a weaker similar trend was observed in young adult naive repertoires, while no such trend was observed in memory repertoires. Conclusions relied on cross-sectional statistical analysis, since the same donors could not be followed over many years. Invariant T cells such as MAIT and iNKT could partly confound zero-insertion analyses, though diverse VJ usage argued against this for most clonotypes. The excess sharing between twins in beta out-of-frame sequences was weaker because fewer shared sequences reduced the signal-to-noise ratio. Out-of-frame TCR alpha sharing in monozygotic twins was systematically underestimated by recombination models, whereas sharing between unrelated individuals was in agreement with the recombination models. Out-of-frame TCR alpha sequences shared between twins showed an excess of low generation-probability sequences compared with coincidental sharing between unrelated individuals.

This clonotype appeared many times. The specificity of this receptor is unknown. There are no base qualities to consult, and no much larger clone falls within one base. The library was made by 5' RACE. The sequencing machine was an Illumina HiSeq 2000. Template switching added a universal primer binding site, and the final cDNA carried a unique molecular identifier that allowed TCR cDNA molecules to be counted accurately. Specific primers in the conserved constant-segment region were used to synthesize first-strand cDNA for the TCR alpha and beta chains. To control for contamination, every cDNA library carried two barcodes: a SMART-Mk sample barcode plus Illumina barcodes. TruSeq adapter sequences along with Illumina sample barcodes were introduced in two successive PCR steps. Sequencing of the TCR alpha and beta cDNA libraries was done on the Illumina HiSeq platform using custom primers. The authors' analysis ran thus. MiGEC was used to process raw reads and extract unique molecular identifiers, and MiXCR was used to find CDR3 positions. Recombination models were inferred per individual with the repgenHMM and IGoR tools using an EM algorithm. Shared clonotype analysis was performed with the tcR package in R, normalizing sharing by the product of cloneset sizes. Out-of-frame nonproductive sequences were analyzed to study raw recombination free of thymic and clonal selection effects. Clones were called with MiXCR by TCRdb after fastp trimmed the public reads at Q25, and only in-frame beta chains were retained. Each CDR3 protein appears once, grouped with its most common genes and DNA. The V and J calls and clone size are TCRdb's, not the authors'. The sample includes 200,000 to 250,000 distinct CDR3 sequences, with around 7.6% observed a single time. The top ten constitute about 5.8% of the sample.

CDR1 and CDR2 are read off the germline V gene as SGHAT and FQNNGV. From its cysteine to its phenylalanine, the CDR3 spans 16 amino acids. The retained sequence is limited to the CDR3, 48 bases, with the frame set at the first base. Ends trimmed: V by 7 bases, J by 3 bases; bases unmatched to a gene: 10. Only healthy Caucasian donors were included. The twin cohort comprised three pairs of female monozygotic twins, all aged roughly 18 to 30 years. CD4+ and CD8+ T cell populations were isolated with positive isolation kits from Invitrogen. The data also belong to a second study, concerning yellow fever vaccine responses in identical twins. As that second study puts it: The authors reported that the T cell response to vaccination in identical twins appeared partly convergent and partly personalized. In the study, vaccine-responding T cell clones were precisely tracked in identical twins.

This sequence originates from a woman aged 18-29 years in good health. The sequenced material came from CD8+ T cells sorted from blood. The rearranged chain carries TRBV11-2 and TRBJ2-1, and TRBD2 aligns with 9 junction nucleotides. CDR3 region: CASTQSSGRFYNEQFF. The DNA sequence follows: TGTGCCAGCACCCAAAGCAGCGGGAGGTTCTACAATGAGCAGTTCTTC. Supplemented by the reference TRBV11-2 and TRBJ2-1 proteins around the CDR3, the complete variable domain is EAGVAQSPRYKIIEKRQSVAFWCNPISGHATLYWYQQILGQGPKLLIQFQNNGVVDDSQLPKDRFSAERLKGVDSTLKIQPAKLEDSAVYLCASTQSSGRFYNEQFFGPGTRLTVL.